Listed here are 9 T cell receptor beta chains from one sample, sequenced in a study of blood T cell repertoires in COVID-19. Sequenced by immunoSEQ multiplex PCR; TCRdb stores in-frame clones only, minus some. Of over 150,000 clones listed, roughly 80% are singletons. The material sequenced was PBMCs or T cells enriched from blood (not recorded which). Receptors originate from a woman aged 45-65 years who had recovered from COVID-19.

This clone was picked up a small number of times. V and J are TRBV5-5 and TRBJ2-7; D might be TRBD2 (5 bases). The V and J ends lost 0 bases and 2 bases respectively, with 12 bases between them. Germline assignment: CDR1 SGHKS and CDR2 YYEKEE (reference sequence). The CDR3 consists of 15 residues. CDR3 in amino acids: CASSLGTSGAYEQYF. As DNA, the CDR3 is TGTGCCAGCAGCTTGGGTACTAGTGGCGCCTACGAGCAGTACTTC.

The CDR3 sequence is CASSPPSTDTQYF. The CDR3 DNA follows: TGTGCCAGCAGCCCCCCTAGCACAGATACGCAGTATTTT. The V and J genes are TRBV7-3 and TRBJ2-3, with D hard to call. Between the trimmed V and J ends, which lost 5 bases and 0 bases, there was a span of 6 bases. Germline values: CDR1 SGHTA, CDR2 FQGTGA. The CDR3 covers 13 residues.

The chain is built from TRBV30 and TRBJ1-1; 7 positions match TRBD1. Germline CDR1 reads GTSNPN; CDR2 reads SVGIG (reference sequence). The CDR3 is made up of 18 amino acids. Trimming at V came to 3 bases and at J to 3 bases, leaving 19 bases not matched to a gene. The CDR3 DNA reads TGTGCCTGGAGAAAAGACAGGGCGGGGTGGGGTACTTACACTGAAGCTTTCTTT. As protein: CAWRKDRAGWGTYTEAFF.

This chain connects TRBV6-5 to TRBJ2-2, with 7 bases fitting TRBD2. The V and J ends lost 2 bases and 0 bases, in that order; junction bases with no gene match: 3. Germline assignment: CDR1 MNHEY and CDR2 SVGAGI. This CDR3 contains 16 residues. CDR3 residues: CASSYGLAANTGELFF. In nucleotides, the CDR3 is TGTGCCAGCAGTTACGGGCTAGCGGCGAACACCGGGGAGCTGTTTTTT.

V and J are TRBV5-4 and TRBJ2-3, with 7 positions matching TRBD2. With V trimmed by 3 bases and J by 0 bases, 7 bases remained unmatched. CDR3 length: 16 amino acids. The V gene's germline CDR1 is SGHNT and CDR2 YYREEE (reference sequence). The CDR3 region is CASSSRLAVSTDTQYF. CDR3 DNA sequence: TGTGCCAGCAGCTCAAGACTAGCTGTTAGCACAGATACGCAGTATTTT.

This sequence joins TRBV5-4 and TRBJ1-5; TRBD1 aligns across 11 bases. CDR1 is SGHNT and CDR2 is YYREEE in the germline V gene (reference sequence). This CDR3 comprises 16 residues. The V segment lost 3 bases and the J segment 3 bases; nucleotides outside the gene matches: 5. This CDR3 is CASSYGTGGNNQPQHF. The CDR3 coding sequence is TGTGCCAGCAGCTACGGGACAGGGGGGAACAATCAGCCCCAGCATTTT.

This clone turned up a few times. The chain employs TRBV5-4 and TRBJ1-6; D not certain. Germline V gives CDR1 SGHNT, CDR2 YYREEE (reference sequence). The CDR3 runs 12 residues. V was clipped by 0 bases and J by 10 bases, with 5 bases between them. CDR3 residues: CASSLERSPLHF. The CDR3 DNA reads TGTGCCAGCAGCTTGGAGCGGTCACCCCTCCACTTT.

The genes are TRBV5-1 and TRBJ2-3; possible D gene TRBD2, 7 bases. V lost 4 bases and J lost 4, with 13 bases in between. CDR1 is SGHRS, CDR2 YFSETQ, per germline. The CDR3 runs to 14 residues. The CDR3 spells CASSQRGAADTQYF. CDR3 in DNA: TGCGCCAGCAGCCAACGGGGGGCCGCAGATACGCAGTATTTT. The variable domain in full, with the rest retrieved from reference TRBV5-1 and TRBJ2-3, is KAGVTQTPRYLIKTRGQQVTLSCSPISGHRSVSWYQQTPGQGLQFLFEYFSETQRNKGNFPGRFSGRQFSNSRSEMNVSTLELGDSALYLCASSQRGAADTQYFGPGTRLTVL.

V gene TRBV2 combines with J gene TRBJ1-1; D remains unclear. Germline CDR1 is SNHLY and CDR2 is FYNNEI. V was pared by 8 bases and J by 1 base, with 11 bases between. The CDR3 contains 13 residues. The CDR3 protein is CASAGGRNTEAFF. As DNA, the CDR3 is TGTGCCAGCGCCGGCGGGAGGAACACTGAAGCTTTCTTT.